This T cell receptor beta chain is from a study of control samples from healthy donors and cancer patients. Trimming at V came to 4 bases and at J to 7 bases, leaving 6 bases not matched to a gene. There are 14 residues in the CDR3. The germline V gene has CDR1 MNHEY and CDR2 SMNVEV (reference sequence). Produced via immunoSEQ multiplex PCR; TCRdb's table is partial and in-frame only. This table holds 250,000 to 300,000 clones, roughly 82% found once. The TCR was taken from a woman aged 55-70 years with lung cancer. The chain is built from TRBV27 and TRBJ1-4, with TRBD1 identical over 7 bases. The sample was PBMCs. The CDR3 nucleotides are TGTGCCAGCAGTTCCAGGGGGTTGCCTGAAAAACTGTTTTTT. Translation gives CASSSRGLPEKLFF.